Each of the 8 T cell receptor beta chains below was sequenced from the same sample in a study of blood T cells in healthy people across ages. A second 7 to 11 cycle PCR used barcoded and J-beta primers. TCRdb processed the 5' RACE reads anew with MiXCR; each CDR3 protein has one entry. The sample has fewer than 1.5 million distinct CDR3 sequences, 42% seen once. Sequenced sample: blood. Receptor source: a woman between 18 and 30 years old in good health.

The genes are TRBV27 and TRBJ1-2; weak D call: TRBD1 (5 bases). V lost 5 bases to trimming and J lost 6 bases, with 19 bases between them. This CDR3 spans 15 amino acids. Germline CDR1 MNHEY, CDR2 SMNVEV (reference sequence). The CDR3 loop is CASSTWRGRDHGYTF. CDR3 sequence (DNA): TGTGCCAGCAGTACCTGGAGAGGCAGGGACCATGGCTACACCTTC.

The chain couples TRBV6-5 to TRBJ2-5; possible D gene TRBD2, 6 bases. V was clipped by 10 bases and J by 11 bases, with 26 bases between them. The CDR3 totals 14 residues. The germline V gene has CDR1 MNHEY and CDR2 SVGAGI. CDR3 region: CATCAGLSYNEQYF. CDR3 bases: TGTGCCACCTGCGCGGGACTGTCCTACAATGAGCAGTACTTC.

DNA for the CDR3: TGTGCCATCAGCGGCACTATTAGCTCCTACAATGAGCAGTTCTTC. This translates into CAISGTISSYNEQFF. The chain links TRBV10-3 to TRBJ2-1, with D unclear. CDR3 length: 15 residues. Trimming removed 6 bases from V and 0 bases from J, with 12 bases in between. Per the germline V gene, CDR1 is ENHRY and CDR2 is SYGVKD.

This chain uses TRBV20-1 with TRBJ2-7; D perhaps matches TRBD1 (5 bases). Trimming took off 5 bases at V and 7 bases at J, with 24 bases between the two ends. The CDR3 has 15 amino acids. Looked up from germline, CDR1 is DFQATT and CDR2 is SNEGSKA (reference sequence). The CDR3 loop is CSARKGDLPSGEQYF. In DNA, the CDR3 is TGCAGTGCTCGGAAAGGGGATCTCCCCTCTGGGGAGCAGTACTTC.

This clonotype was counted between two and nine times. The rearrangement joins TRBV6-1 to TRBJ2-1; maybe TRBD2 (6 bases). Trimming took 2 bases from V and 4 from J, leaving 12 bases between them. Germline V gene lookup returns CDR1 MNHNS and CDR2 SASEGT. The CDR3 totals 15 residues. CDR3 protein: CASSEMSGAYNEQFF. The CDR3 DNA reads TGTGCCAGCAGTGAAATGTCGGGAGCTTACAATGAGCAGTTCTTC.

The chain links TRBV5-1 to TRBJ1-2; 7 nucleotides line up with TRBD1. The germline V gene encodes CDR1 SGHRS and CDR2 YFSETQ. V gave up 0 bases and J gave up 3 bases; unmatched junction bases: 8. CDR3 length: 16 residues. CDR3 DNA sequence: TGCGCCAGCAGCTTGGAGACAGGGAAGTCTCACTATGGCTACACCTTC. Protein: CASSLETGKSHYGYTF.

The rearrangement joins TRBV18 to TRBJ2-6, with 7 bases that match TRBD2. Per the germline V gene, CDR1 is KGHSH and CDR2 is LQKENI. V lost 9 bases and J lost 0; bases outside the gene matches: 5. This CDR3 contains 15 residues. The CDR3 here is CASHLAGSGANVLTF. CDR3 coding DNA: TGTGCCAGTCACTTAGCGGGCTCTGGGGCCAACGTCCTGACTTTC.

The CDR3 region is CSARESLDNSPLHF. Written as DNA, the CDR3 is TGCAGTGCTAGAGAATCCCTTGATAATTCACCCCTCCACTTT. This chain joins TRBV20-1 and TRBJ1-6, with D unclear. The CDR3 runs 14 residues. The V end was cut by 0 bases, the J end by 5 bases, with 8 bases between. CDR1 and CDR2 (germline): DFQATT, SNEGSKA (reference sequence).